The present TCR beta chain was sequenced within a study of CD8 T cells in cerebrospinal fluid in Alzheimer's disease. TCRdb re-analyzed the 10x single-cell sequencing reads; it lists each CDR3 protein once, without DNA. Its table records around 770 distinct CDR3 sequences. Germline V CDR1 and CDR2: LGHDT, YNNKEL (reference sequence). This CDR3 has 15 amino acids. By frequency, this clonotype registers medium-sized. V usage is TRBV3-1 and J usage is TRBJ2-3; TCRdb proposes TRBD1, but this gene call is untestable without DNA. This TCR was recovered from a human donor with Alzheimer's disease. Source material: cerebrospinal fluid. CDR3 residues: CASSLAWGATDTQYF.